The 14 T cell receptor beta chains below were found in one sample sequenced in a study of T-cell reconstitution after alpha-beta-depleted transplantation in children. Library preparation (for TCRbeta) was performed with unique molecular identifiers. TCRdb called the PCR reads again in MiXCR, with one record for every CDR3 protein. The sample includes 700,000 to 950,000 distinct CDR3 sequences, roughly 16% of them seen just once. The input for sequencing was PBMCs, mostly from graft donor cells, taken 360 days after TCRalphabeta/CD19-depleted stem cell transplant. These receptors came from a male patient younger than 18 who had a stem cell transplant for acute lymphoblastic leukemia, so the T cells may come from the graft donor.

J is TRBJ1-5 and V is TRBV4-1; D not certain. CDR1 is MGHRA, CDR2 YSYEKL, per germline. The ends were cut back, 2 bases at V and 0 bases at J, with 5 bases in the middle. The CDR3 spans 14 residues. The CDR3 DNA is TGCGCCAGCAGCCAACATTATAGCAATCAGCCCCAGCATTTT. Its protein is CASSQHYSNQPQHF.

The chain joins TRBV6-1 to TRBJ1-1, with D perhaps TRBD1 (6 bases). The germline gives CDR1 MNHNS, CDR2 SASEGT. The V and J ends lost 7 bases and 2 bases respectively, with 14 bases between them. This CDR3 spans 14 amino acids. The CDR3 loop reads CASTSRGPNTEAFF. CDR3 nucleotide sequence: TGTGCCAGCACCTCCCGGGGGCCTAACACTGAAGCTTTCTTT.

On this clonotype itself: At one boundary the junction diverges from the germline segment, which might be a read error. The V call is TRBV20-1, the J call TRBJ2-1; D is possibly TRBD2 (5 bases). This CDR3 comprises 14 residues. CDR1 is DFQATT, CDR2 SNEGSKA, per germline (reference sequence). The CDR3 bases are TGCTGTGCTAGAGATTGGGGTAGCGCCAATGAGCAGTTCTTC. It yields the protein CCARDWGSANEQFF.

The chain links TRBV25-1 to TRBJ2-1; possibly TRBD1 or TRBD2 for D (6 bases each). Per germline, CDR1 MGHDK and CDR2 SYGVNS. Between the trimmed V and J ends, which lost 3 bases and 6 bases, there was a span of 12 bases. The CDR3 is 14 residues long. The CDR3 coding sequence is TGTGCCAGCAGTGAGACTACGGGGGCCAATGAGCAGTTCTTC. Translating gives CASSETTGANEQFF.

This clonotype was found a few times. V usage is TRBV5-5 and J usage is TRBJ1-1; D gene uncertain. CDR1 and CDR2 from the germline V gene are SGHKS and YYEKEE (reference sequence). This CDR3 is built from 13 residues. V shed 0 bases and J shed 7 bases, with 10 bases lying between them. The CDR3 DNA sequence: TGTGCCAGCAGCTTGGGGGCCCCTTTTGAAGCTTTCTTT. Translating gives CASSLGAPFEAFF.

The genes are TRBV20-1 and TRBJ1-5, with D maybe TRBD1 (5 bases). V was shortened by 5 bases and J by 6 bases, with 5 bases between the two germline ends. CDR3 length equals 10 residues. Germline V gives CDR1 DFQATT, CDR2 SNEGSKA (reference sequence). CDR3 DNA: TGCAGTGCTGGGGGTCAGCCCCAGCATTTT. Translation: CSAGGQPQHF.

In DNA, the CDR3 is TGCGCCAGCAGCCAAGATGGGGATAGCTCATTTCTGAGGGAGCAGTACTTC. It yields the protein CASSQDGDSSFLREQYF. The chain joins TRBV4-1 to TRBJ2-7; D remains ambiguous. Germline V CDR1 and CDR2: MGHRA, YSYEKL. The CDR3 has 17 residues. The V end lost 0 bases, the J end lost 7 bases, and 22 bases lay between the germline ends.

The chain couples TRBV12-3 or TRBV12-4 to TRBJ2-1, with 8 bases identical to TRBD2. CDR3 length equals 17 residues. The J segment lost 6 bases and the V segment lost 3 bases, leaving 13 bases of the junction unmatched. CDR3 amino acids: CASSLCGRHPCVNEQFF. Written as DNA, the CDR3 is TGTGCCAGCAGTTTGTGCGGGAGGCACCCGTGTGTCAATGAGCAGTTCTTC.

The chain is built from TRBV20-1 and TRBJ2-6; D ambiguous. Trimming pared 0 bases from V and 0 bases from J, leaving 6 bases between. CDR1 is DFQATT, CDR2 SNEGSKA, per germline (reference sequence). The CDR3 contains 15 residues. CDR3 protein: CSARDLASGANVLTF. The CDR3 region has the DNA TGCAGTGCTAGAGATTTAGCCTCTGGGGCCAACGTCCTGACTTTC.

Ten or more counts support this clonotype. The chain uses TRBV12-3 or TRBV12-4 and TRBJ2-1; 14 positions agree with TRBD2. The CDR3 extends over 17 amino acids. V lost 7 bases and J lost 7; bases outside the gene matches: 12. The CDR3 loop reads CASNLPTSGRDGNEQFF. CDR3 nucleotides: TGTGCCAGCAACCTACCGACTAGCGGGAGGGACGGGAATGAGCAGTTCTTC.

This chain joins TRBV11-2 and TRBJ2-5, with 7 bases fitting TRBD1. Germline loops: CDR1 SGHAT, CDR2 FQNNGV. Trimming at V came to 3 bases and at J to 4 bases, leaving 2 bases not matched to a gene. CDR3 size: 13 residues. CDR3 in DNA: TGTGCCAGCAGCTTTGACAGGGTAGAGACCCAGTACTTC. It specifies CASSFDRVETQYF.

CDR3 in amino acids: CASRNRAGGGTGELFF. The DNA for the CDR3 is TGTGCCAGCCGTAACCGCGCTGGCGGTGGGACCGGGGAGCTGTTTTTT. The chain couples TRBV6-5 to TRBJ2-2; D call uncertain. Germline values: CDR1 MNHEY, CDR2 SVGAGI. This CDR3 comprises 16 residues. Trimming took 8 bases from V and 5 from J, leaving 21 bases between them.

This clonotype was recorded a few times. The chain employs TRBV3-1 and TRBJ1-3; D gene unclear. The V gene lost 0 bases and the J gene lost 0 bases, with 9 bases spanning the gap. This CDR3 has 16 amino acids. CDR1 and CDR2 (germline): LGHDT, YNNKEL (reference sequence). The CDR3 sequence is CASSQDGRPSGNTIYF. The CDR3 DNA is TGTGCCAGCAGCCAAGATGGACGGCCCTCTGGAAACACCATATATTTT.

This chain joins TRBV12-3 or TRBV12-4 and TRBJ1-2, with D hard to call. The CDR3 extends over 13 amino acids. The V end was cut by 8 bases, the J end by 4 bases, with 14 bases between. The CDR3 bases are TGTGCCAGCTCCGTCATACCCATCTATGGCTACACCTTC. It yields the protein CASSVIPIYGYTF.